Here is one TCR beta chain with its context. Its antigen is unknown. This sample is drawn from a study of lymphopenia after photon versus proton radiotherapy. V lost 0 bases to trimming and J lost 6 bases, with 6 bases between them. Germline V CDR1 and CDR2: SGHAT, FQNNGV. The CDR3 has 12 amino acids. Findings of the study overall: Only patients who died were analyzed for survival; proton advantage is unproven. After lymphocyte nadir, photon-treated repertoires showed oligoclonal expansion, especially CD8+ Temra. Proton therapy kept repertoires fairly stable, unlike photons, which gained effector/memory cells. In patients who died, overall survival fell as post-nadir TCR diversity dropped more.

Method: immunoSEQ multiplex PCR; TCRdb's copy keeps in-frame clones and lacks some. The sample lists more than 70,000 clones; around 83% were seen once. The clonotype was recovered from a man between 60 and 70 years old with pancreatic cancer. This specimen consisted of peripheral blood, obtained from a patient treated with proton-based radiotherapy. The chain uses TRBV11-2 and TRBJ2-7; the D is unclear. The CDR3 loop reads CASSLDSSEQYF. The CDR3 DNA sequence: TGTGCCAGCAGCTTAGACAGTTCCGAGCAGTACTTC.